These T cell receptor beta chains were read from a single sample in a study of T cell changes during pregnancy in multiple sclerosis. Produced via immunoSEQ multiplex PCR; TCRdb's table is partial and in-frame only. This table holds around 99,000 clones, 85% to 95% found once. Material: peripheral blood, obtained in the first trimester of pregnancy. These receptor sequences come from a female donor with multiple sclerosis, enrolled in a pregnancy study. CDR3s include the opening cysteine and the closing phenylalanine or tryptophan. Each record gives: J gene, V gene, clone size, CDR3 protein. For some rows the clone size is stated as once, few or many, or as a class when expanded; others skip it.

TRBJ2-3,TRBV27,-,CASSLVGGSDTQYF
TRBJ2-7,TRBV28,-,CASSPSGSPYEQYF
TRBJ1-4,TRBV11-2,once,CASSSYRGRDEKLFF
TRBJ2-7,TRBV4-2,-,CASSQVGGEAPYEQYF
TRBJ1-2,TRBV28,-,CASSRRGGWGYGYTF
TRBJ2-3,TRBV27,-,CASSPPNSGTQYF
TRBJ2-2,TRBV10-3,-,CATTPGQGGGELFF
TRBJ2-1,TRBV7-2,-,CASSSSGGYNEQFF
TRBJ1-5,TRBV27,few,CASSLAGGQPQHF
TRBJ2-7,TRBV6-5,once,CASSYSGRGYEQYF
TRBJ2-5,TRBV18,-,CASSPGTGGEETQYF
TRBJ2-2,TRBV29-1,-,CSVEGQGENTGELFF
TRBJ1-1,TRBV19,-,CASRGDRVLSTEAFF
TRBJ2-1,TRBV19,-,CASGQFNEQFF
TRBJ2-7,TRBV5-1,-,CASSLQGYEQYF
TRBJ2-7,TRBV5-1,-,CASSSRAGALTYEQYF
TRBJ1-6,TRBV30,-,CAWVDRADSPLHF
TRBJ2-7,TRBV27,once,CASSPRGLAGLTYEQYF
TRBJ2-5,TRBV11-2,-,CASSLGTQETQYF
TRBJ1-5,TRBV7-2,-,CASSLWEGNQPQHF
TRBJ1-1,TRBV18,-,CASSPGTAENTEAFF
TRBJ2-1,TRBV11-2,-,CASSLVSGISYNEQFF
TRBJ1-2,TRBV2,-,CASSDHAFFGYTF
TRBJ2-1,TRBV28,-,CASRDGTLARNEQFF
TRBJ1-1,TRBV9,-,CASSATGWGNTEAFF
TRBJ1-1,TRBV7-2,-,CASSFPGSTEAFF
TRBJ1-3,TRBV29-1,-,CSGRLSGEVSGNTIYF
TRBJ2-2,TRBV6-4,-,CASSLIATGELFF
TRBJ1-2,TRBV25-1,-,CASSRQGQGEYGYTF